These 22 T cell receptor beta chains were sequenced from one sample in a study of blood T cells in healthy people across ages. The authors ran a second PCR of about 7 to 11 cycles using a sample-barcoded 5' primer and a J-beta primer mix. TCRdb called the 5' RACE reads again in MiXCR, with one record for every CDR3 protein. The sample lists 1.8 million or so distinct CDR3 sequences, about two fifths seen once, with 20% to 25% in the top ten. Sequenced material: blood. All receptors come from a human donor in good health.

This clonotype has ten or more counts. CDR3 bases: TGTGCCATCAATTCGGGTCCCCAAGAGACCCAGTACTTC. It yields the protein CAINSGPQETQYF. The chain is built from TRBV10-3 and TRBJ2-5, with D unclear. The CDR3 covers 13 residues. Trimming stripped 7 bases from V and 1 base from J, with 10 bases between. Germline CDR1 ENHRY, CDR2 SYGVKD.

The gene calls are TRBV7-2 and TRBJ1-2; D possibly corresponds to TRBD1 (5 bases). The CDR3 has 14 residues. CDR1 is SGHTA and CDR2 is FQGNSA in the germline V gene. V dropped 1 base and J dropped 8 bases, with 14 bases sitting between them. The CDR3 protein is CASSLVGQGGGYTF. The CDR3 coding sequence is TGTGCCAGCAGCTTAGTTGGTCAGGGCGGGGGCTACACCTTC.

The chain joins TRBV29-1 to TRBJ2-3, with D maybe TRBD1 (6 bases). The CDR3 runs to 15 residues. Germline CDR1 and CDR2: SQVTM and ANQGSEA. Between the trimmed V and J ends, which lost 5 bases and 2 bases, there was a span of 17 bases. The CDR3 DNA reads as TGCAGCGTTTCTAACGACAGGTCCCTCACAGATACGCAGTATTTT. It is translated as CSVSNDRSLTDTQYF.

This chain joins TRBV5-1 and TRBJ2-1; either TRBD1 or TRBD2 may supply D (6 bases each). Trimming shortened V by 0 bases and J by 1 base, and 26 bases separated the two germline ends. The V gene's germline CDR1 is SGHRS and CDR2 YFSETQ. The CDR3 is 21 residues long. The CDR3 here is CASSLARPGAKTDLSYNEQFF. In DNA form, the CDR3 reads TGCGCCAGCAGCTTGGCCAGACCGGGGGCGAAGACCGACTTATCCTACAATGAGCAGTTCTTC.

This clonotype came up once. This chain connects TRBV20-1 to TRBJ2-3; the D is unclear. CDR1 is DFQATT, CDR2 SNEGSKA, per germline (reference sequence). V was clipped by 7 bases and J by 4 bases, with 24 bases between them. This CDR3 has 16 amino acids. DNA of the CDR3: TGCAGTGGTCGGCTAAATAAACACTATCCCGCAGATACGCAGTATTTT. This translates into CSGRLNKHYPADTQYF.

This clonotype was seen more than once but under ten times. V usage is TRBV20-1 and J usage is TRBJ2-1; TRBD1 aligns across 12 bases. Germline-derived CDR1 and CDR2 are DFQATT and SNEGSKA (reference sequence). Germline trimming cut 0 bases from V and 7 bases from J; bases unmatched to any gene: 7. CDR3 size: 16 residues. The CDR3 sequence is CSARDLGTGGLNEQFF. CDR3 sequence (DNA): TGCAGTGCTAGAGATCTGGGGACAGGGGGCTTAAATGAGCAGTTCTTC.

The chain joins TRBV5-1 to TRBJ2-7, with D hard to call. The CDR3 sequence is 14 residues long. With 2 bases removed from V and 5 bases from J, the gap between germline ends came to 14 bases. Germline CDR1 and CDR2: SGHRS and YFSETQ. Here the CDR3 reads CASSFGQPTDEQYF. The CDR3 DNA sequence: TGCGCCAGCAGCTTCGGTCAGCCAACCGACGAGCAGTACTTC.

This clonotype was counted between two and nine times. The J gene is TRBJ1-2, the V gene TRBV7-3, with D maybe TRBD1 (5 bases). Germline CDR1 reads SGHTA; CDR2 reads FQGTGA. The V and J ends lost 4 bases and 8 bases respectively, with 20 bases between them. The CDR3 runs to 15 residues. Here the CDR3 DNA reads TGTGCCAGCAGCTCGGGGCTATCGGGAGTGGGGGGCTACACCTTC. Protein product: CASSSGLSGVGGYTF.

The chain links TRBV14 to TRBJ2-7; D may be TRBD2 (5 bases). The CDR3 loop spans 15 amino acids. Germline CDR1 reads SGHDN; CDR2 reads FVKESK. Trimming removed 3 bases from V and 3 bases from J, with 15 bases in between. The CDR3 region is CASSHRPGSLYEQYF. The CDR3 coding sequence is TGTGCCAGCAGCCACAGACCGGGGTCCCTCTACGAGCAGTACTTC.

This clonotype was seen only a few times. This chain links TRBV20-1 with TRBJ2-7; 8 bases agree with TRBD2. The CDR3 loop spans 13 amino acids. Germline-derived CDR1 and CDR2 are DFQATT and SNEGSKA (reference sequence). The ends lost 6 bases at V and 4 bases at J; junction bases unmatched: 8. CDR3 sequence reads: CSANGGGGYEQYF. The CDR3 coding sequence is TGCAGTGCCAACGGGGGGGGTGGATACGAGCAGTACTTC.

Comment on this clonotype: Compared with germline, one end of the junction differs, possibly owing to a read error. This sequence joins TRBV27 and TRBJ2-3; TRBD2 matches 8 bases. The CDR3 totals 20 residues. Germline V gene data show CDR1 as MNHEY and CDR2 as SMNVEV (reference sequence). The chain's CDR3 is CAGSLSSPPWAGGSTDTQYF. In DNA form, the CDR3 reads TGTGCCGGCAGTTTATCCAGCCCACCTTGGGCGGGGGGTAGCACAGATACGCAGTATTTT.

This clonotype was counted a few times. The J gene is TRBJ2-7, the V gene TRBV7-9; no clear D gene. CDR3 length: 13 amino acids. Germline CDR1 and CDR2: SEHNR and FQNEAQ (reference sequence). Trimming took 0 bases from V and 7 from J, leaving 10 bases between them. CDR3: CASSLASVGEQYF. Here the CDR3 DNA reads TGTGCCAGCAGCTTAGCGAGCGTCGGGGAGCAGTACTTC.

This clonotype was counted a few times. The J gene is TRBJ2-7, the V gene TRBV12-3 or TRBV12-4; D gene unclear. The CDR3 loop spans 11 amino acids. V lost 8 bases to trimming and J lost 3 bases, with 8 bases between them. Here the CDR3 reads CASAPDYEQYF. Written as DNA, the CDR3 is TGTGCCAGCGCCCCGGACTACGAGCAGTACTTC.

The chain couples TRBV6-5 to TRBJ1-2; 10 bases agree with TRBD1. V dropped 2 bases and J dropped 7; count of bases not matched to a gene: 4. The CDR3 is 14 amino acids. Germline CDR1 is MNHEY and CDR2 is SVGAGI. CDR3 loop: CASSYDRGRGGYTF. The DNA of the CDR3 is TGTGCCAGCAGTTACGACAGGGGGCGAGGTGGCTACACCTTC.

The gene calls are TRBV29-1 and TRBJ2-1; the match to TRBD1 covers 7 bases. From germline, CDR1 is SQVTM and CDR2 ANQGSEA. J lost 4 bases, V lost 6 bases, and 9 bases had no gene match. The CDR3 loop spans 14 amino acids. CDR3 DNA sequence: TGCAGCGTCGTGACAGGGAGAGTTTACAATGAGCAGTTCTTC. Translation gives CSVVTGRVYNEQFF.

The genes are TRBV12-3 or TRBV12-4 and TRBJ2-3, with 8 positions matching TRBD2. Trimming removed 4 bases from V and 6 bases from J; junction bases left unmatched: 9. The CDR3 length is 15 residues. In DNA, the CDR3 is TGTGCCAGCAGTTACCTTGGGACTAGTTTTGATACGCAGTATTTT. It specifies CASSYLGTSFDTQYF.

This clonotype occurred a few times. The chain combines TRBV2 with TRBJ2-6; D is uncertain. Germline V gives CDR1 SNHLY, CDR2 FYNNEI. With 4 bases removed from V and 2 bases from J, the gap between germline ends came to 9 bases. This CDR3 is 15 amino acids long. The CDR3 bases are TGTGCCAGCAGTGGGAGTTTACCTGGGGCCAACGTCCTGACTTTC. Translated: CASSGSLPGANVLTF.

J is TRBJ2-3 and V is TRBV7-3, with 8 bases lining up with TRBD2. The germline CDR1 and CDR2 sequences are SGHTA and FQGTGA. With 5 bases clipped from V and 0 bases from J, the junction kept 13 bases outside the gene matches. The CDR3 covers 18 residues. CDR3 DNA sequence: TGTGCCAGCAGCCCCGCGAGCGGGGGACCCTTTAGCACAGATACGCAGTATTTT. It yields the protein CASSPASGGPFSTDTQYF.

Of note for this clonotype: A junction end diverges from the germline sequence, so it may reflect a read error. CDR3 nucleotide sequence: TGTGCCAGCAGCTTAGCCGGGGGTTCCTACAGTGAGCAGTTCTTC. This gives the protein CASSLAGGSYSEQFF. The chain uses TRBV7-2 and TRBJ2-1; maybe TRBD2 (6 bases). In germline, CDR1 is SGHTA, CDR2 FQGNSA. The CDR3 has 15 residues.

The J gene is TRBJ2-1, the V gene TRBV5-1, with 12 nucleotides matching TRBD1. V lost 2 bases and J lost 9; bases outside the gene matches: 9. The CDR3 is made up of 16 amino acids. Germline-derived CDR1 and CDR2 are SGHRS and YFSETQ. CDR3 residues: CASSFVGGQGAGEQFF. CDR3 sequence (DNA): TGCGCCAGCAGCTTCGTTGGGGGACAGGGGGCCGGTGAGCAGTTCTTC. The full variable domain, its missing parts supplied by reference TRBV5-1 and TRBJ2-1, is KAGVTQTPRYLIKTRGQQVTLSCSPISGHRSVSWYQQTPGQGLQFLFEYFSETQRNKGNFPGRFSGRQFSNSRSEMNVSTLELGDSALYLCASSFVGGQGAGEQFFGPGTRLTVL.

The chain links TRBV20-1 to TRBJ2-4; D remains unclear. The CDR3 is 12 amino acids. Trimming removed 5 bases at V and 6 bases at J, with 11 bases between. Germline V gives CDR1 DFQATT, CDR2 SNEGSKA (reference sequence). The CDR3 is CSAVTSGNIQYF. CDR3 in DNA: TGCAGTGCTGTGACGAGTGGAAACATTCAGTACTTC.

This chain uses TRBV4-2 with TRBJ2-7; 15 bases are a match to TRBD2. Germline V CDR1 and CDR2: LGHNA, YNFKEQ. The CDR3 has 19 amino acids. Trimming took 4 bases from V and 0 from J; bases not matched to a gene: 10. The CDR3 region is CASSRQTGTSGGSSYEQYF. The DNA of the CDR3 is TGTGCCAGCAGCCGCCAAACCGGGACTAGCGGGGGGAGCTCCTACGAGCAGTACTTC.